This T cell receptor (beta chain) was sequenced during a study of OX40 agonist ivuxolimab in advanced cancers. Profiling relied on immunoSEQ multiplex PCR, and the TCRdb table lists in-frame clones only, not all of them. The data show 75,000 to 95,000 clones, 87% seen once. Between the trimmed V and J ends, which lost 6 bases and 3 bases, there was a span of 12 bases. Germline lookup yields CDR1 LNHDA and CDR2 SQIVND (reference sequence). The CDR3 runs 14 residues. The sample in question was CD4+ or CD8+ T cells sorted from blood, obtained in a trial of the OX40 agonist ivuxolimab. The chain combines TRBV19 with TRBJ1-5; D perhaps matches TRBD1 (5 bases). The source is an adult with an advanced solid tumor such as melanoma, head and neck, liver or kidney cancer. The CDR3 coding sequence is TGTGCCAGTAGGACAGTACTCTACAATCAGCCCCAGCATTTT. It codes for CASRTVLYNQPQHF.